This T cell receptor (beta chain) was observed in a study of control samples from healthy donors and cancer patients. Per the germline V gene, CDR1 is SGHNT and CDR2 is YENEEA. The V and J ends lost 5 bases and 3 bases respectively, with 13 bases between them. The CDR3 consists of 14 residues. Sequenced by immunoSEQ multiplex PCR; TCRdb stores in-frame clones only, minus some. The data contain 170,000 or so clones, around 94% of them seen just once; the ten biggest clones take up about 1.5%. Sequencing was performed on blood. This clonotype was obtained from a young woman in good health. The J gene is TRBJ1-1, the V gene TRBV11-3; D ambiguous. For the CDR3, the DNA is TGTGCCAGCAGCCCCCCCCGAAGGTACACTGAAGCTTTCTTT. The encoded protein is CASSPPRRYTEAFF.